Each of the 2 T cell receptor beta chains below was sequenced from the same sample in a study of beta chain features in type 1 diabetes. Of the isolated RNA, all was reverse transcribed, and so the sequenced material was expressed TCRB transcripts. The table came from immunoSEQ multiplex PCR; TCRdb's copy has only in-frame clones and leaves some out. Of some 60,000 clones listed, about 60% were seen once; the top ten hold around 2.2%. The sequencing sample was made of Tregs from blood. The origin of the receptors is a woman aged 18 to 35 in good health.

This clone was found once. The J gene is TRBJ2-3, the V gene TRBV5-1; perhaps TRBD1 as D (5 bases). The CDR3 spans 14 residues. The V gene lost 3 bases and the J gene lost 2 bases, with 10 bases spanning the gap. Germline V gives CDR1 SGHRS, CDR2 YFSETQ. The CDR3 coding sequence is TGCGCCAGCAGCTCACAGGCCTCCACAGATACGCAGTATTTT. Its translation: CASSSQASTDTQYF.

The chain employs TRBV7-2 and TRBJ1-4; 11 bases line up with TRBD1. This CDR3 is built from 15 residues. The trim removed 1 base at V and 7 bases at J, leaving 2 bases unmatched. CDR1 is SGHTA and CDR2 is FQGNSA in the germline V gene. The CDR3 DNA reads as TGTGCCAGCAGCTTAGGGGACAGGGGGAGTGAAAAACTGTTTTTT. Its protein product is CASSLGDRGSEKLFF.